This T cell receptor (beta chain) was identified in a study of OX40 agonist ivuxolimab in advanced cancers. CDR1 SGHNT and CDR2 YENEEA come from the germline V gene. The V end lost 2 bases, the J end lost 3 bases, and 8 bases lay between the germline ends. This CDR3 comprises 14 residues. The data were produced by immunoSEQ multiplex PCR, yet TCRdb's version contains in-frame clones alone and is incomplete. Of 77,000 or so clones in the sample, around 90% were seen once. This material consisted of CD4+ or CD8+ T cells sorted from blood, taken in a trial of the OX40 agonist ivuxolimab. This sequence joins TRBV11-3 and TRBJ2-1; D is unresolved. This clonotype was obtained from an adult with an advanced solid tumor such as melanoma, head and neck, liver or kidney cancer. This CDR3 reads CASSLNRIYNEQFF. The DNA for the CDR3 is TGTGCCAGCAGCTTAAACAGAATCTACAATGAGCAGTTCTTC. The full variable domain, in which reference TRBV11-3 and TRBJ2-1 provide the parts outside the CDR3, is EAGVVQSPRYKIIEKKQPVAFWCNPISGHNTLYWYLQNLGQGPELLIRYENEEAVDDSQLPKDRFSAERLKGVDSTLKIQPAELGDSAVYLCASSLNRIYNEQFFGPGTRLTVL.